This is a list of T cell receptor beta chains from one sample in a study of OX40 agonist ivuxolimab in advanced cancers. The protocol was immunoSEQ multiplex PCR, while the TCRdb copy is restricted to in-frame clones and leaves out a portion. The data contain approximately 70,000 clones, 80% to 95% of them singletons. The sample in question was CD4+ or CD8+ T cells sorted from blood, obtained in a trial of the OX40 agonist ivuxolimab. The receptors come from an adult with an advanced solid tumor such as melanoma, head and neck, liver or kidney cancer. CDR3s include the opening cysteine and the closing phenylalanine or tryptophan. D genes are given only for firm matches. Size is stated for part of the rows, as once, few or many counts, or as a class when the clone is expanded.

clone_size d_call j_call v_call cdr3_aa cdr3_nt
- - TRBJ1-2 TRBV30 CAWSVMGGNGYTF TGTGCCTGGAGTGTAATGGGGGGCAATGGCTACACCTTC
- - TRBJ2-1 TRBV7-3 CASSSVGRENEQFF TGTGCCAGCAGCTCTGTGGGAAGGGAGAATGAGCAGTTCTTC
- - TRBJ2-7 TRBV6-1 CASSEAPGVGYEQYF TGTGCCAGCAGTGAAGCGCCAGGGGTGGGCTACGAGCAGTACTTC
- - TRBJ2-2 TRBV5-4 CASRSRENTGELFF TGTGCCAGCAGGAGCAGGGAGAACACCGGGGAGCTGTTTTTT
- - TRBJ2-7 TRBV4-1 CASSETGAPNYEQYF TGCGCCAGCAGCGAAACGGGGGCTCCTAACTACGAGCAGTACTTC
- TRBD1 TRBJ2-2 TRBV7-2 CASSSTGWGRELFF TGTGCCAGCAGCTCGACAGGGTGGGGCCGGGAGCTGTTTTTT
- - TRBJ2-3 TRBV7-7 CASSLKGNTDTQYF TGTGCTAGCAGCCTAAAGGGGAACACAGATACGCAGTATTTT
- TRBD1 TRBJ1-4 TRBV19 CASSFWRGQSNEKLFF TGTGCCAGTAGCTTTTGGAGGGGACAGAGTAATGAAAAACTGTTTTTT
- TRBD1 TRBJ2-7 TRBV13 CASSSLTGFYEQYF TGTGCCAGCAGCTCCTTGACAGGGTTTTACGAGCAGTACTTC
- TRBD2 TRBJ2-1 TRBV19 CASSIGTSGYNEQFF TGTGCCAGTAGTATTGGGACTAGCGGATACAATGAGCAGTTCTTC
- - TRBJ1-1 TRBV6-5 CASSYSLGANTEAFF TGTGCCAGCAGTTACTCGTTGGGGGCGAACACTGAAGCTTTCTTT
- - TRBJ1-4 TRBV15 CATSRERADNEKLFF TGTGCCACCAGCAGAGAGCGGGCAGATAATGAAAAACTGTTTTTT
- - TRBJ1-1 TRBV5-4 CASSFMGDTEAFF TGTGCCAGCAGCTTTATGGGGGACACTGAAGCTTTCTTT
- TRBD2 TRBJ2-7 TRBV27 CASSPIKPGGPNEQYF TGTGCCAGCAGTCCTATCAAACCGGGAGGGCCAAACGAGCAGTACTTC
- TRBD2 TRBJ2-2 TRBV28 CASSSYLAGDGTGELFF TGTGCCAGCAGTTCCTACCTAGCGGGAGACGGTACCGGGGAGCTGTTTTTT
- - TRBJ1-1 TRBV4-1 CASSQSTEAFF TGCGCCAGCAGCCAAAGTACTGAAGCTTTCTTT
- - TRBJ2-5 TRBV5-4 CASSFLQYQETQYF TGTGCCAGCAGCTTCCTACAGTACCAAGAGACCCAGTACTTC
few - TRBJ1-1 TRBV12-5 CASGLGPNTEAFF TGTGCTAGTGGCCTGGGACCTAACACTGAAGCTTTCTTT
- TRBD2 TRBJ2-5 TRBV7-9 CARGLAGVETQYF TGTGCCAGGGGACTAGCGGGAGTCGAGACCCAGTACTTC
- - TRBJ1-1 TRBV7-3 CASSSDSRGEAFF TGTGCCAGCAGCTCGGACAGCCGCGGGGAAGCTTTCTTT
once - TRBJ2-6 TRBV4-1 CASSEWEHASYTSGANVLTF TGCGCCAGCAGCGAATGGGAGCACGCATCCTACACCTCTGGGGCCAACGTCCTGACTTTC
once - TRBJ2-2 TRBV19 CASSIVLAPTGELFF TGTGCCAGTAGTATAGTCCTAGCACCCACCGGGGAGCTGTTTTTT
- TRBD2 TRBJ2-7 TRBV5-4 CASSPRAGGPAYEQYF TGTGCCAGCAGCCCTAGAGCGGGGGGACCCGCCTACGAGCAGTACTTC
- TRBD2 TRBJ2-5 TRBV5-6 CASSSAGMGLAGETQYF TGTGCCAGCAGCTCAGCCGGAATGGGACTAGCGGGGGAGACCCAGTACTTC
- - TRBJ1-5 TRBV7-6 CASSYEPNQPQHF TGTGCCAGCAGCTACGAACCCAATCAGCCCCAGCATTTT
- - TRBJ2-2 TRBV5-1 CASSPTDPTNTGELFF TGCGCCAGCAGCCCGACTGACCCTACGAACACCGGGGAGCTGTTTTTT
- - TRBJ1-1 TRBV10-3 CAISNPGENTEAFF TGTGCCATCAGTAACCCCGGGGAGAACACTGAAGCTTTCTTT